These 17 T cell receptor beta chains were sequenced from one sample in a study of identical twins. TCRdb processed the 5' RACE reads anew with MiXCR; each CDR3 protein has one entry. Of around 1.7 million distinct CDR3 sequences listed, under 35% were seen once; the top ten hold over 0.25%. Source material: cord blood. These receptor sequences come from a newborn girl in good health.

V gene TRBV25-1 combines with J gene TRBJ1-2; D is perhaps TRBD1 (5 bases). Germline CDR1 reads MGHDK; CDR2 reads SYGVNS. The V and J ends lost 3 bases and 8 bases respectively, with 13 bases between them. The CDR3 contains 13 residues. For the CDR3, the DNA is TGTGCCAGCAGTGATGGGGGGAAAGGCGGCTACACCTTC. This translates into CASSDGGKGGYTF.

J is TRBJ2-7 and V is TRBV27; 8 bases fit TRBD2. CDR3 length equals 16 residues. The germline V gene encodes CDR1 MNHEY and CDR2 SMNVEV (reference sequence). V was pared by 0 bases and J by 2 bases, with 6 bases of the junction left unmatched. The CDR3 DNA follows: TGTGCCAGCAGTTTATCCCCGACTAGCGTAACCTACGAGCAGTACTTC. Translating it yields CASSLSPTSVTYEQYF.

The chain combines TRBV4-2 with TRBJ2-5; a possible D gene is TRBD2 (7 bases). Trimming stripped 7 bases from V and 2 bases from J, with 17 bases between. Germline V gene data show CDR1 as LGHNA and CDR2 as YNFKEQ. CDR3 size: 15 residues. The CDR3 region has the DNA TGTGCCAGCAACCGGGGGCTAGCGGAGCAAGAGACCCAGTACTTC. This gives the protein CASNRGLAEQETQYF.

The V call is TRBV2, the J call TRBJ2-3, with 10 positions matching TRBD1. Trimming took 2 bases from V and 3 from J; bases not matched to a gene: 8. This CDR3 is 17 amino acids long. Looked up from germline, CDR1 is SNHLY and CDR2 is FYNNEI. The CDR3 reads CASSEPAGTGVTDTQYF. The CDR3 nucleotides read TGTGCCAGCAGTGAACCGGCCGGGACAGGGGTAACAGATACGCAGTATTTT.

V and J are TRBV29-1 and TRBJ1-5; tentative D call: TRBD1 (6 bases). Trimming shortened V by 5 bases and J by 2 bases, and 13 bases separated the two germline ends. The germline V gene has CDR1 SQVTM and CDR2 ANQGSEA. The CDR3 spans 14 residues. The CDR3 DNA follows: TGCAGCGTTATGGTCAGGGGAGGCAATCAGCCCCAGCATTTT. Residues: CSVMVRGGNQPQHF.

The chain carries TRBV4-2 and TRBJ2-4; D could derive from TRBD1 or TRBD2 (5 bases each). Germline V gene lookup returns CDR1 LGHNA and CDR2 YNFKEQ. The length of the CDR3 is 15 residues. Trimming shortened V by 3 bases and J by 13 bases, and 22 bases separated the two germline ends. The chain's CDR3 is CASSQGPLSGNEQYF. The DNA for the CDR3 is TGTGCCAGCAGCCAGGGACCGCTCTCTGGCAATGAGCAGTACTTC.

The chain employs TRBV12-3 or TRBV12-4 and TRBJ1-1; D gene unclear. The length of the CDR3 is 13 residues. Trimming removed 4 bases at V and 7 bases at J, with 13 bases between. CDR3 DNA sequence: TGTGCCAGCAGTTCCTTAACGGGCAATGAAGCTTTCTTT. Its protein product is CASSSLTGNEAFF.

V and J are TRBV6-1 and TRBJ2-1; 7 positions match TRBD1. The CDR3 spans 16 residues. V gave up 9 bases and J gave up 2 bases; unmatched junction bases: 13. Germline V gives CDR1 MNHNS, CDR2 SASEGT. CDR3 bases: TGTGCCAGTAGCGCCCCCGACAGGGACCCCTACAATGAGCAGTTCTTC. Protein: CASSAPDRDPYNEQFF.

The chain joins TRBV20-1 to TRBJ1-2; D is possibly TRBD1 (6 bases). CDR3 length: 12 residues. Germline V gene data show CDR1 as DFQATT and CDR2 as SNEGSKA (reference sequence). V was trimmed by 4 bases and J by 4 bases, leaving 10 bases between them. CDR3 in amino acids: CSAKQGSYGYTF. CDR3 nucleotide sequence: TGCAGTGCTAAACAGGGCTCCTATGGCTACACCTTC.

In this sample, this clonotype turned up a few times. CDR3 DNA: TGTGCCAGCAGTGTTTCGAGGGACACCAAAAACATTCAGTACTTC. Translation gives CASSVSRDTKNIQYF. The gene calls are TRBV25-1 and TRBJ2-4; D possibly corresponds to TRBD1 (6 bases). CDR3 length: 15 residues. Germline V CDR1 and CDR2: MGHDK, SYGVNS. V shed 4 bases and J shed 2 bases, with 12 bases lying between them.

A few counts support this clonotype. The rearrangement joins TRBV9 to TRBJ2-3; the D gene is possibly TRBD1 (5 bases). Germline V lookup: CDR1 SGDLS, CDR2 YYNGEE. The CDR3 length is 17 residues. Trimming removed 0 bases at V and 0 bases at J, with 14 bases between. CDR3: CASSVESLQVSTDTQYF. CDR3 sequence (DNA): TGTGCCAGCAGCGTAGAGTCCCTACAGGTTAGCACAGATACGCAGTATTTT.

This clonotype was counted only a few times. The CDR3 region has the DNA TGTGCCAGCAGCCAAGGTTTGCACCAGCCCCAGCATTTT. This encodes CASSQGLHQPQHF. The rearrangement joins TRBV4-2 to TRBJ1-5; D call uncertain. The CDR3 runs to 13 residues. Trimming left V 1 base short and J 7 bases short, with 8 bases between. Germline V lookup: CDR1 LGHNA, CDR2 YNFKEQ.

The genes are TRBV2 and TRBJ1-1; 8 bases fit TRBD1. In germline, CDR1 is SNHLY, CDR2 FYNNEI. V lost 8 bases and J lost 8; bases outside the gene matches: 7. The CDR3 sequence is 12 residues long. The CDR3 DNA is TGTGCCAGCGATGGACAGGGTCTGGAAGCTTTCTTT. This codes for CASDGQGLEAFF. Full variable domain (remainder filled in from reference TRBV2 and TRBJ1-1): EPEVTQTPSHQVTQMGQEVILRCVPISNHLYFYWYRQILGQKVEFLVSFYNNEISEKSEIFDDQFSVERPDGSNFTLKIRSTKLEDSAMYFCASDGQGLEAFFGQGTRLTVV.

V and J are TRBV7-6 and TRBJ2-1; tentatively, D is TRBD1 (5 bases). From germline, CDR1 is SGHVS and CDR2 FNYEAQ. Trimming removed 1 base at V and 5 bases at J, with 12 bases between. The length of the CDR3 is 15 residues. The CDR3 nucleotides read TGTGCCAGCAGCTTAGGTTGGGGCACACACAATGAGCAGTTCTTC. Amino acids: CASSLGWGTHNEQFF.

CDR3 nucleotide sequence: TGTGCCAGCTCACCTAACGACTACAATGAGCAGTTCTTC. It translates to CASSPNDYNEQFF. The chain combines TRBV18 with TRBJ2-1; the D is unclear. The CDR3 contains 13 residues. From germline, CDR1 is KGHSH and CDR2 LQKENI. The ends were cut back, 3 bases at V and 3 bases at J, with 6 bases in the middle.

This clonotype was detected only a few times. The chain uses TRBV20-1 and TRBJ2-1; 8 bases agree with TRBD2. The CDR3 has 16 residues. Germline CDR1 DFQATT, CDR2 SNEGSKA (reference sequence). V lost 0 bases to trimming and J lost 0 bases; unmatched junction nucleotides: 4. The chain's CDR3 is CSARDLSGNSYNEQFF. CDR3 in DNA: TGCAGTGCTAGAGACCTTAGCGGGAACTCCTACAATGAGCAGTTCTTC.

This clonotype was seen a few times. The gene calls are TRBV7-2 and TRBJ1-2; a weak D match, TRBD1 (5 bases). Trimming removed 5 bases from V and 8 bases from J, with 9 bases in between. Germline values: CDR1 SGHTA, CDR2 FQGNSA. CDR3 length equals 11 residues. The CDR3: CASSHGAGYTF. Written as DNA, the CDR3 is TGTGCCAGCAGCCATGGGGCAGGCTACACCTTC.